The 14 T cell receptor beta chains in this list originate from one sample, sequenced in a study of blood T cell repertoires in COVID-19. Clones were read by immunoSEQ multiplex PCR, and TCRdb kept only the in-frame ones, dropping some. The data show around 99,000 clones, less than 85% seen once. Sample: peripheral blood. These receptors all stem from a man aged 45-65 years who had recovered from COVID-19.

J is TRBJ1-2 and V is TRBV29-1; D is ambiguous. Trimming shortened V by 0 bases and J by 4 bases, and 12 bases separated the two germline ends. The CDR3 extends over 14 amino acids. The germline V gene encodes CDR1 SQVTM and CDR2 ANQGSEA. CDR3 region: CSVEDERVVYGYTF. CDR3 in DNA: TGCAGCGTTGAAGACGAGAGGGTGGTCTATGGCTACACCTTC.

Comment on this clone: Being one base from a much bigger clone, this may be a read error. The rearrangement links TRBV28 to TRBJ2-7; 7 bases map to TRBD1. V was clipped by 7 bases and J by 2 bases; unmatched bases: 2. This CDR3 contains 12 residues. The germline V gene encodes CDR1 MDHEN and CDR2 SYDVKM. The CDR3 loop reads CASKQGTYEQYF. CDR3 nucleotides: TGTGCCAGCAAACAGGGGACCTACGAGCAGTACTTC.

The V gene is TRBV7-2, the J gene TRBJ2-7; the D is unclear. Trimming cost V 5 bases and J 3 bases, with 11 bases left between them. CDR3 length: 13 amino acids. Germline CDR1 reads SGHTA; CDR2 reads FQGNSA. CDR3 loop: CASSPHPYYEQYF. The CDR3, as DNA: TGTGCCAGCAGCCCACACCCGTACTACGAGCAGTACTTC.

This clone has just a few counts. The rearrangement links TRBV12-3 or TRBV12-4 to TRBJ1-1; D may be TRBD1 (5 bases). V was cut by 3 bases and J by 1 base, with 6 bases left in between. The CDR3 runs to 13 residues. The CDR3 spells CASSFQGNTEAFF. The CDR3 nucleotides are TGTGCCAGCAGTTTTCAGGGGAACACTGAAGCTTTCTTT.

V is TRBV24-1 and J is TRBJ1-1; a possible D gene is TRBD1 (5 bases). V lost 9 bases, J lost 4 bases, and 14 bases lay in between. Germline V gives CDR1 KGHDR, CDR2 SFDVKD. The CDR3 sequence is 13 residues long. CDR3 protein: CATRRSRGTEAFF. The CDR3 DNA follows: TGTGCCACCCGTCGGAGTAGGGGCACTGAAGCTTTCTTT.

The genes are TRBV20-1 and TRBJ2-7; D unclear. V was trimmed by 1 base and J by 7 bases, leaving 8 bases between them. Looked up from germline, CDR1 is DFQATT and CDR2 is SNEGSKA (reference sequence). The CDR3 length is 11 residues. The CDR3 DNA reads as TGCAGTGCTAGAGTCGTCGGGGAGCAGTACTTC. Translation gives CSARVVGEQYF.

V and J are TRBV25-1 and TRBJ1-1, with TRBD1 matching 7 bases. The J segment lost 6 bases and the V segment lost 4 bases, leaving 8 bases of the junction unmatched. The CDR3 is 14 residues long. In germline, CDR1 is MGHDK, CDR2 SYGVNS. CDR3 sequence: CASSARGAYAEAFF. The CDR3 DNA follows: TGTGCCAGCAGTGCCAGGGGGGCCTACGCTGAAGCTTTCTTT.

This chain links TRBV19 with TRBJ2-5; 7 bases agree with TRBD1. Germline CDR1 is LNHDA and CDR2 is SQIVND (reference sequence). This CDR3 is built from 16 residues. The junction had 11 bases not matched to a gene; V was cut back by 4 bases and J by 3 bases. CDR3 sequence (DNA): TGTGCCAGTAGTAGACCCTACGGGACAGATAAAGAGACCCAGTACTTC. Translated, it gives CASSRPYGTDKETQYF.

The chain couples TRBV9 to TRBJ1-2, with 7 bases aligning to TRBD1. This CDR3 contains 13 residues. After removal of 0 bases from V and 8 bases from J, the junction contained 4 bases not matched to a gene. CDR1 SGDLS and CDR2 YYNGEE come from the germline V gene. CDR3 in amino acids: CASSVGLGQGYTF. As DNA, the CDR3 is TGTGCCAGCAGCGTAGGATTGGGACAGGGCTACACCTTC.

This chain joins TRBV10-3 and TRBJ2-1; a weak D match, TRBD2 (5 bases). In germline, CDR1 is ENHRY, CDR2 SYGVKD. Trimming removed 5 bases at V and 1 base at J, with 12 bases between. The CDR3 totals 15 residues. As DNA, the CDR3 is TGTGCCATCAGTTCGGAGCGGCGATCCTACAATGAGCAGTTCTTC. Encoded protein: CAISSERRSYNEQFF.

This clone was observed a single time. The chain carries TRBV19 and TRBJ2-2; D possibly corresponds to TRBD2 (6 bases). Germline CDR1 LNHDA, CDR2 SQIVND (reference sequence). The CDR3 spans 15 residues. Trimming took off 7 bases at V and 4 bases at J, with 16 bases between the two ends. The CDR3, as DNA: TGTGCCAGTAAGGAGGGGCTATCGGGCACCGGGGAGCTGTTTTTT. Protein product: CASKEGLSGTGELFF.

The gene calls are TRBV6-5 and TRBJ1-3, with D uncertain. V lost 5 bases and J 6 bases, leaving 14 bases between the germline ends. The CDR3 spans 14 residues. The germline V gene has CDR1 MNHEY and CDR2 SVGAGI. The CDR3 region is CASSPHRGLNTIYF. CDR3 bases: TGTGCCAGCAGTCCGCACCGAGGACTAAACACCATATATTTT.

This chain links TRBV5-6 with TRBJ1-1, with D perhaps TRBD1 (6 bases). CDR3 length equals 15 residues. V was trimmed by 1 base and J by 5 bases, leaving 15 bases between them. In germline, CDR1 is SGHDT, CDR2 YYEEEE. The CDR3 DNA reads TGTGCCAGCAGCTTGCTTACCGTCAGGGGAACTGAAGCTTTCTTT. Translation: CASSLLTVRGTEAFF.

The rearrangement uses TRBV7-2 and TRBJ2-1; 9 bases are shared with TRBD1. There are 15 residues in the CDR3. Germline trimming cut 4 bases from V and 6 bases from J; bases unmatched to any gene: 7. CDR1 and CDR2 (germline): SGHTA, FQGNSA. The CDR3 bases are TGTGCCAGCAGCTACACCCGACAGGGGGTCAATGAGCAGTTCTTC. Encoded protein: CASSYTRQGVNEQFF.